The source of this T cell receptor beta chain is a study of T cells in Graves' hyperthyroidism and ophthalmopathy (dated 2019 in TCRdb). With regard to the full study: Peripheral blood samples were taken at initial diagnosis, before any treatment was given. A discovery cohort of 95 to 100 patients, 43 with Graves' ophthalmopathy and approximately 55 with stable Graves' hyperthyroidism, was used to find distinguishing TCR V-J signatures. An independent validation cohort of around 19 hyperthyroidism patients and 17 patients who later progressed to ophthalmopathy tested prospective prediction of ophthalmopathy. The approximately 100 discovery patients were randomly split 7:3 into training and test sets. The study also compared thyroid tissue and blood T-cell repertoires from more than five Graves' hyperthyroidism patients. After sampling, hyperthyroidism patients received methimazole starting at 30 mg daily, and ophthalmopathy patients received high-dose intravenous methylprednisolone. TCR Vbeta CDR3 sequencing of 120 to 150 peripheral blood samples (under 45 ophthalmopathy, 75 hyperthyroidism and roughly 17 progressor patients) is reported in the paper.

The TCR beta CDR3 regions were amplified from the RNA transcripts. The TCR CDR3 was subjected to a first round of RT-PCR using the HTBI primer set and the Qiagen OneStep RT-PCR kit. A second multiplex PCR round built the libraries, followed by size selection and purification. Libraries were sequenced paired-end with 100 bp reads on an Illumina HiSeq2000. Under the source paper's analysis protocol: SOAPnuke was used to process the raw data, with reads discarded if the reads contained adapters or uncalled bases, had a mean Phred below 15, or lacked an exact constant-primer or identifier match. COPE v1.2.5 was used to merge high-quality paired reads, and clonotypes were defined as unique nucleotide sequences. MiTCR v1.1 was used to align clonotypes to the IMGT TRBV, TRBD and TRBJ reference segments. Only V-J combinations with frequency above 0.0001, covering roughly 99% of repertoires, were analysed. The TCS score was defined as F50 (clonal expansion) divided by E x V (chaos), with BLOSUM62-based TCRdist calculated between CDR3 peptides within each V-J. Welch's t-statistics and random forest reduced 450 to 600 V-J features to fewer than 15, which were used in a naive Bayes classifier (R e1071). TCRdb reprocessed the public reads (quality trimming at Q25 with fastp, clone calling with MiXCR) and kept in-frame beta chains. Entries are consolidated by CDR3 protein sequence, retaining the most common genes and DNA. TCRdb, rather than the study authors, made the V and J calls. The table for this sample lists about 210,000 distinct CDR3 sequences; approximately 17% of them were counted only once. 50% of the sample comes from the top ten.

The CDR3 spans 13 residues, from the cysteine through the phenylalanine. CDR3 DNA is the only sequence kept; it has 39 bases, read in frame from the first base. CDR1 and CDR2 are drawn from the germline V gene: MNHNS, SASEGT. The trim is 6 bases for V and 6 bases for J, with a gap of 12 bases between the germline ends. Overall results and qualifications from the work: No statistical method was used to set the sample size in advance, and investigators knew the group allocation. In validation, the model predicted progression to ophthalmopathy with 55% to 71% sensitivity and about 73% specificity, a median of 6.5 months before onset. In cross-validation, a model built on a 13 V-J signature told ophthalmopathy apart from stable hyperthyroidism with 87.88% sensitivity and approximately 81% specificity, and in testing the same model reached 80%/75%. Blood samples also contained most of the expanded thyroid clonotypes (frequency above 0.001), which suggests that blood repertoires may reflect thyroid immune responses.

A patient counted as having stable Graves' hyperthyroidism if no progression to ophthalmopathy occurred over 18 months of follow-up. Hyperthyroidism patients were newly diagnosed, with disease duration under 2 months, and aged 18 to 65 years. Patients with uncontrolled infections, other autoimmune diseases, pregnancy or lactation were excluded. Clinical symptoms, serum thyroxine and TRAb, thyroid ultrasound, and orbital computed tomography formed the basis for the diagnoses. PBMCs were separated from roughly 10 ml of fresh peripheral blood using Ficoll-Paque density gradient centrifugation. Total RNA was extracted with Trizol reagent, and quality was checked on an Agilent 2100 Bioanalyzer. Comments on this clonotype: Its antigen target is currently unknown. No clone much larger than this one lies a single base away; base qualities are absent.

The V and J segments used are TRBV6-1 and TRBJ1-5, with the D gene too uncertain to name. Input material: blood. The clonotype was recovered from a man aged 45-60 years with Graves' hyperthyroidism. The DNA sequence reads TGTGCCAGCAGACACGAGGGTTCTCAGCCCCAGCATTTT. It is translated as CASRHEGSQPQHF.